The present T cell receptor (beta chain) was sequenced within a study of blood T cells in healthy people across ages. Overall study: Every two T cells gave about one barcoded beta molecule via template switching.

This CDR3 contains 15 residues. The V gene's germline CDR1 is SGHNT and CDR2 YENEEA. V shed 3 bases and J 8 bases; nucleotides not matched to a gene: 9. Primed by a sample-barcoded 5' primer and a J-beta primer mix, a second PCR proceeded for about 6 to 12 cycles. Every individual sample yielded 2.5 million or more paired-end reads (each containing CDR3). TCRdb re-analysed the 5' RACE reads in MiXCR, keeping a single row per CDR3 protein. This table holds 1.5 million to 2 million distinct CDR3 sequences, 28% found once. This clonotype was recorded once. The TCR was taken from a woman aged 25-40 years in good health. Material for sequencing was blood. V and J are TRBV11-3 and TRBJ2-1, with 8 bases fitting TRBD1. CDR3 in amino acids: CASSFSQGDRDEQFF. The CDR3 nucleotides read TGTGCCAGCAGCTTCTCACAGGGGGACCGCGATGAGCAGTTCTTC.